Listed below are T cell receptor beta chains from one sample, sequenced in a study of breast tumors, draining lymph nodes, adjacent tissues. Each CDR3 protein gets one entry after TCRdb re-called the multiplex PCR reads with MiXCR. In the table there are under 300,000 distinct CDR3 sequences, around 35% of which are singletons. The sequenced sample was axillary lymph node tissue. The source is a female donor with breast cancer. Some clones in this sample may be carry-over from other donors' samples. CDR3s include the opening cysteine and the closing phenylalanine or tryptophan. D genes are given only for firm matches. Where a row states a size, it is once, few, many or the class of an expanded clone; other rows omit it.

clone_size: NA
j_call: TRBJ2-4
d_call: TRBD2
v_call: TRBV20-1
cdr3_aa: CSARGTGRARQNIQYF
cdr3_nt: TGCAGTGCTAGAGGGACGGGGAGGGCTCGTCAAAACATTCAGTACTTC

clone_size: many
j_call: TRBJ2-1
d_call: NA
v_call: TRBV9
cdr3_aa: CASRSGSDEQFF
cdr3_nt: TGTGCCAGCAGGTCAGGGAGCGATGAGCAGTTCTTC

clone_size: many
j_call: TRBJ2-5
d_call: NA
v_call: TRBV5-1
cdr3_aa: CASSLSETQYF
cdr3_nt: TGCGCCAGCAGCTTGTCGGAGACCCAGTACTTC

clone_size: NA
j_call: TRBJ1-4
d_call: NA
v_call: TRBV25-1
cdr3_aa: CASSALRGGGPNEKLFF
cdr3_nt: TGTGCCAGCAGTGCTCTCAGAGGCGGCGGACCTAATGAAAAACTGTTTTTT

clone_size: NA
j_call: TRBJ2-7
d_call: NA
v_call: TRBV12-3/TRBV12-4
cdr3_aa: CASSSAMTGESSYEQYF
cdr3_nt: TGTGCCAGCAGCAGTGCCATGACGGGGGAGAGCTCCTACGAGCAGTACTTC

clone_size: many
j_call: TRBJ1-2
d_call: TRBD1
v_call: TRBV11-2
cdr3_aa: CASSLGYRGDYGYTF
cdr3_nt: TGTGCCAGCAGCTTAGGGTACAGGGGTGACTATGGCTACACCTTC

clone_size: many
j_call: TRBJ1-2
d_call: NA
v_call: TRBV25-1
cdr3_aa: CASSESRYYGYTF
cdr3_nt: TGTGCCAGCAGTGAATCCCGATACTATGGCTACACCTTC

clone_size: NA
j_call: TRBJ1-4
d_call: NA
v_call: TRBV20-1
cdr3_aa: CSAGRAEKLFF
cdr3_nt: TGCAGTGCTGGGAGGGCTGAAAAACTGTTTTTT

clone_size: NA
j_call: TRBJ2-7
d_call: NA
v_call: TRBV7-7
cdr3_aa: CARSPQTSSPYEQYF
cdr3_nt: TGTGCTAGATCTCCCCAGACCTCAAGCCCCTACGAGCAGTACTTC

clone_size: few
j_call: TRBJ2-5
d_call: NA
v_call: TRBV9
cdr3_aa: CASSVGTGWQETQYF
cdr3_nt: TGTGCCAGCAGCGTAGGCACAGGGTGGCAAGAGACCCAGTACTTC

clone_size: many
j_call: TRBJ1-5
d_call: NA
v_call: TRBV6-1
cdr3_aa: CASSGGTTNQPQHF
cdr3_nt: TGTGCCAGCAGTGGAGGCACTACCAATCAGCCCCAGCATTTT

clone_size: NA
j_call: TRBJ2-2
d_call: TRBD1
v_call: TRBV11-2
cdr3_aa: CASSSNRGTGELFF
cdr3_nt: TGTGCCAGCAGCTCAAACAGGGGAACCGGGGAGCTGTTTTTT

clone_size: NA
j_call: TRBJ2-7
d_call: TRBD1
v_call: TRBV28
cdr3_aa: CASSSTGAPTYEQYF
cdr3_nt: TGTGCCAGCAGTTCTACAGGGGCGCCAACCTACGAGCAGTACTTC

clone_size: once
j_call: TRBJ1-2
d_call: NA
v_call: TRBV3-1
cdr3_aa: CASSQDRDNGYTF
cdr3_nt: TGTGCCAGCAGCCAAGACAGAGATAATGGCTACACCTTC

clone_size: many
j_call: TRBJ2-3
d_call: NA
v_call: TRBV5-1
cdr3_aa: CASSPYDLNTDTQYF
cdr3_nt: TGCGCCAGCAGCCCGTACGACTTAAACACAGATACGCAGTATTTT